One sample yielded the 6 T cell receptor beta chains listed below, sequenced in a study of blood T cell repertoires in COVID-19. Produced via immunoSEQ multiplex PCR; TCRdb's table is partial and in-frame only. The repertoire holds 150,000 to 200,000 clones, with approximately 85% as singletons. The specimen sequenced was PBMCs or T cells enriched from blood (not recorded which). These receptors originate from a woman aged 30 to 39 who had recovered from COVID-19.

This clone was counted many times. The chain couples TRBV12-3 or TRBV12-4 to TRBJ2-1, with D perhaps matching TRBD1 (5 bases). The CDR3 has 12 residues. The ends were cut back, 2 bases at V and 8 bases at J, with 7 bases in the middle. The CDR3 DNA sequence: TGTGCCAGCAGTTTAAGGACATATGAGCAGTTCTTC. It encodes CASSLRTYEQFF.

CDR3 residues: CASSSELAGFPYEQYF. The CDR3 DNA sequence: TGTGCCAGCAGTTCGGAACTAGCGGGATTTCCCTACGAGCAGTACTTC. The chain employs TRBV28 and TRBJ2-7; 10 positions match TRBD2. Germline values: CDR1 MDHEN, CDR2 SYDVKM. The CDR3 is 16 amino acids. Trimming at V came to 4 bases and at J to 2 bases, leaving 8 bases not matched to a gene.

The chain links TRBV28 to TRBJ1-6, with 10 nucleotides matching TRBD1. This CDR3 is built from 14 residues. V trimming: 3 bases; J trimming: 7 bases; junction bases outside the gene matches: 0. Germline V gene data show CDR1 as MDHEN and CDR2 as SYDVKM. The CDR3 coding sequence is TGTGCCAGCAGTTTGGGACAGGGGAATTCACCCCTCCACTTT. Its translation is CASSLGQGNSPLHF. Variable domain in full (rest from reference TRBV28 and TRBJ1-6): DVKVTQSSRYLVKRTGEKVFLECVQDMDHENMFWYRQDPGLGLRLIYFSYDVKMKEKGDIPEGYSVSREKKERFSLILESASTNQTSMYLCASSLGQGNSPLHFGNGTRLTVT.

The V call is TRBV5-6, the J call TRBJ2-3; 8 bases fit TRBD2. The germline gives CDR1 SGHDT, CDR2 YYEEEE. The CDR3 sequence is 19 residues long. With V trimmed by 0 bases and J by 0 bases, 12 bases remained unmatched. The CDR3: CASSLVPVFGLASTDTQYF. The DNA for the CDR3 is TGTGCCAGCAGCTTGGTCCCTGTATTCGGACTAGCTAGCACAGATACGCAGTATTTT.

The chain is built from TRBV2 and TRBJ2-1; 7 nucleotides agree with TRBD1. Unmatched junction bases numbered 6, after V lost 5 bases and J lost 5 bases. This CDR3 is 14 amino acids long. Germline CDR1 SNHLY, CDR2 FYNNEI. CDR3 DNA sequence: TGTGCCAGCAGTAGAGGGGGCAACGACAATGAGCAGTTCTTC. Translation: CASSRGGNDNEQFF.

The chain carries TRBV3-1 (or the pseudogene TRBV3-2) and TRBJ1-5; D not resolved. This CDR3 contains 13 residues. The germline V gene encodes CDR1 LGHDT and CDR2 YNNKEL (reference sequence). Trimming stripped 3 bases from V and 7 bases from J, with 10 bases between. In DNA form, the CDR3 reads TGTGCCAGCAGCCAGGGTACGGGACAGCCCCAGCATTTT. Amino acid sequence: CASSQGTGQPQHF.